Each of the 17 T cell receptor beta chains below was sequenced from the same sample in a study of T cells in Graves' hyperthyroidism and ophthalmopathy. RNA transcripts were the template for amplifying TCR beta CDR3 regions. The primer set for the first-round RT-PCR of the TCR CDR3 was HTBI. TCRdb passed the multiplex PCR reads through MiXCR, listing each CDR3 protein once. The table has 750,000 to 900,000 distinct CDR3 sequences, about two fifths seen once. The sample taken for sequencing was blood. These receptors came from a man younger than 35 with Graves' hyperthyroidism.

This sequence joins TRBV9 and TRBJ2-7; D is perhaps TRBD2 (6 bases). CDR1 is SGDLS, CDR2 YYNGEE, per germline. Trimming stripped 3 bases from V and 7 bases from J, with 14 bases between. The CDR3 loop spans 13 amino acids. The CDR3: CASSASGTGEQYF. CDR3 nucleotide sequence: TGTGCCAGCAGCGCTTCCGGGACTGGAGAGCAGTACTTC. Combining the CDR3 with reference TRBV9 and TRBJ2-7 gives the whole variable domain DSGVTQTPKHLITATGQRVTLRCSPRSGDLSVYWYQQSLDQGLQFLIQYYNGEERAKGNILERFSAQQFPDLHSELNLSSLELGDSALYFCASSASGTGEQYFGPGTRLTVT.

This rearrangement joins TRBV19 to TRBJ1-2; perhaps TRBD1 as D (5 bases). The germline V gene has CDR1 LNHDA and CDR2 SQIVND (reference sequence). The CDR3 has 13 residues. Trimming pared 6 bases from V and 5 bases from J, leaving 13 bases between. This CDR3 reads CASSLDIRYGYTF. The CDR3 nucleotides read TGTGCCAGTAGCCTGGACATCCGGTATGGCTACACCTTC.

This clonotype came up many times. The gene calls are TRBV19 and TRBJ2-2; no firm D call. This CDR3 has 16 residues. The ends were cut back, 3 bases at V and 0 bases at J, with 11 bases in the middle. Germline loops: CDR1 LNHDA, CDR2 SQIVND (reference sequence). CDR3 DNA sequence: TGTGCCAGTAGTATTCGCGGCACTGCGAACACCGGGGAGCTGTTTTTT. This encodes CASSIRGTANTGELFF.

The chain links TRBV2 to TRBJ1-5, with TRBD1 matching over 9 bases. The germline CDR1 and CDR2 sequences are SNHLY and FYNNEI. With 3 bases clipped from V and 12 bases from J, the junction kept 6 bases outside the gene matches. The CDR3 has 13 residues. The CDR3 DNA reads TGTGCCAGCAGTGACGGGACAGGGAGGGTCCAGCATTTT. It codes for CASSDGTGRVQHF.

This clonotype was detected ten times or more. The rearrangement links TRBV29-1 to TRBJ1-2, with D maybe TRBD1 (5 bases). CDR3 length: 13 residues. Germline-derived CDR1 and CDR2 are SQVTM and ANQGSEA. V shed 5 bases and J shed 7 bases, with 17 bases lying between them. The CDR3 sequence is CSVWGYNSGGYTF. CDR3 DNA: TGCAGCGTTTGGGGGTACAACTCAGGTGGCTACACCTTC.

The rearrangement links TRBV2 to TRBJ2-2; possible D gene TRBD1, 6 bases. Per the germline V gene, CDR1 is SNHLY and CDR2 is FYNNEI. With 6 bases removed from V and 3 bases from J, the gap between germline ends came to 14 bases. The CDR3 consists of 15 residues. The CDR3 DNA is TGTGCCAGCAGGGCCGGACAGAGTTACACCGGGGAGCTGTTTTTT. It is translated as CASRAGQSYTGELFF.

This rearrangement joins TRBV7-9 to TRBJ2-7; D possibly matches TRBD1 or TRBD2 (5 bases each). V was pared by 4 bases and J by 3 bases, with 16 bases between. Germline V lookup: CDR1 SEHNR, CDR2 FQNEAQ (reference sequence). This CDR3 is 15 amino acids long. The CDR3 nucleotides are TGTGCCAGCAGCTCCTCCGGGACCCCCTACTACGAGCAGTACTTC. Its translation: CASSSSGTPYYEQYF.

In its sample, this clonotype was seen a few times. The chain carries TRBV19 and TRBJ1-5, with 8 positions matching TRBD1. CDR1 is LNHDA, CDR2 SQIVND, per germline (reference sequence). The V and J ends lost 4 bases and 4 bases, in that order; junction bases with no gene match: 21. The CDR3 runs 20 residues. As DNA, the CDR3 is TGTGCCAGTAGTAGTGGGGCGGCGGGACAGGTTGTGTTCGGTAATCAGCCCCAGCATTTT. Amino acid sequence: CASSSGAAGQVVFGNQPQHF.

V gene TRBV7-9 combines with J gene TRBJ1-2; a possible D gene is TRBD1 (5 bases). The CDR3 runs to 12 residues. Trimming cost V 5 bases and J 8 bases, with 12 bases left between them. Germline V CDR1 and CDR2: SEHNR, FQNEAQ (reference sequence). Here the CDR3 reads CASSIVGEGYTF. In DNA form, the CDR3 reads TGTGCCAGCAGCATAGTGGGGGAAGGCTACACCTTC.

This chain links TRBV6-1 with TRBJ1-5, with TRBD1 matching 8 bases. J was trimmed by 3 bases and V by 5 bases; bases with no gene match: 12. The CDR3 totals 17 residues. CDR1 is MNHNS and CDR2 is SASEGT in the germline V gene. The CDR3 here is CASSTRHGQGNNQPQHF. For the CDR3, the DNA is TGTGCCAGCAGTACCCGCCACGGACAGGGTAACAATCAGCCCCAGCATTTT.

This chain joins TRBV6-5 and TRBJ2-7, with 7 bases fitting TRBD2. This CDR3 region has 13 residues. With V trimmed by 0 bases and J by 9 bases, 5 bases remained unmatched. Germline values: CDR1 MNHEY, CDR2 SVGAGI. The CDR3 loop reads CASSYSSGLGQYF. CDR3 coding DNA: TGTGCCAGCAGTTACTCATCCGGACTAGGGCAGTACTTC.

The rearrangement joins TRBV5-5 to TRBJ1-2, with D uncertain. In germline, CDR1 is SGHKS, CDR2 YYEKEE (reference sequence). Between the trimmed V and J ends, which lost 0 bases and 4 bases, there was a span of 10 bases. CDR3 length equals 14 residues. The CDR3 protein is CASSLGSASYGYTF. CDR3 DNA: TGTGCCAGCAGCTTGGGGTCAGCGTCCTATGGCTACACCTTC.

V is TRBV7-9 and J is TRBJ2-5; D assignment may be TRBD1 or TRBD2 (5 bases each). Germline V gene data show CDR1 as SEHNR and CDR2 as FQNEAQ (reference sequence). This CDR3 has 16 amino acids. The V end was cut by 5 bases, the J end by 1 base, with 17 bases between. The CDR3, as DNA: TGTGCCAGCAGCCCCCGGCCGGACGGGGCCCAAGAGACCCAGTACTTC. Amino acids: CASSPRPDGAQETQYF.

The rearrangement links TRBV20-1 to TRBJ1-6, with D possibly being TRBD1 (6 bases). Trimming took off 1 base at V and 10 bases at J, with 14 bases between the two ends. Germline V gives CDR1 DFQATT, CDR2 SNEGSKA (reference sequence). The CDR3 runs 14 residues. CDR3 coding DNA: TGCAGTGCTAGAGTGGGGGGGCCTCAGTCACCCCTCCACTTT. Translating gives CSARVGGPQSPLHF.

The chain uses TRBV4-3 and TRBJ2-7; D call uncertain. CDR1 and CDR2 (germline): LGHNA, YSLEER. V lost 5 bases, J lost 7 bases, and 12 bases lay in between. The CDR3 totals 12 residues. For the CDR3, the DNA is TGCGCCAGCAGCTCCCCCATTCAAGAGCAGTACTTC. Protein: CASSSPIQEQYF.

The chain has TRBV7-8 and TRBJ2-7, with TRBD2 as a possible D gene (6 bases). Trimming stripped 3 bases from V and 0 bases from J, with 12 bases between. CDR1 is SGHVS, CDR2 FQNEAQ, per germline. This CDR3 contains 15 residues. The CDR3 reads CASSFKGLSSYEQYF. The CDR3 DNA reads as TGTGCCAGCAGCTTCAAGGGACTGAGCTCCTACGAGCAGTACTTC.

Ten or more counts support this clonotype. The chain employs TRBV29-1 and TRBJ2-5; the D gene is possibly TRBD1 (5 bases). The germline V gene has CDR1 SQVTM and CDR2 ANQGSEA. The CDR3 consists of 14 residues. The V end was cut by 4 bases, the J end by 4 bases, with 16 bases between. In DNA, the CDR3 is TGCAGCGTTGTGACCCAGGGAAGGATAGAGACCCAGTACTTC. It translates to CSVVTQGRIETQYF.